This T cell receptor beta chain was sequenced for a study of blood T cells in healthy people across ages. CDR1 SGHAT and CDR2 FQNNGV come from the germline V gene. This CDR3 is built from 14 residues. V lost 5 bases, J lost 7 bases, and 7 bases stayed unmatched. The use of a sample-barcoded 5' primer and a J-beta primer mix characterized a second PCR of roughly 6 to 11 cycles. TCRdb called the 5' RACE reads again in MiXCR, with one record for every CDR3 protein. The sample includes 1 million or so distinct CDR3 sequences, almost 25% of them seen just once. The same specimen was also included in a second study, on T cells of mothers and their children.

This receptor was identified in a girl aged 2-10 years in good health. The V call is TRBV11-2, the J call TRBJ2-2; 7 positions match TRBD2. Sequenced: blood. This CDR3 is CASSGVTSVGELFF. The CDR3 nucleotides are TGTGCCAGCAGCGGGGTAACTAGCGTCGGGGAGCTGTTTTTT.